These T cell receptor beta chains were read from a single sample in a study of cytomegalovirus exposure and HLA in healthy donors. Measured with immunoSEQ multiplex PCR; TCRdb has only the in-frame clones, and not every one. In the table there are 140,000 or so clones, 65% to 85% of which are singletons. Source material: PBMCs. Receptors were obtained from a woman in her thirties or forties in good health and CMV-seropositive. Each CDR3 is given without its conserved first and last residue.

TRBV5-1,TRBJ2-4,ASSLQGTVNIQY
TRBV2,TRBJ1-2,ASTDRAYGYT
TRBV27,TRBJ1-5,ASSLKGAGSNQPQH
TRBV19,TRBJ2-1,ASSIGYINEQF
TRBV7-2,TRBJ2-7,ASSFPSGREQY
TRBV7-2,TRBJ1-2,ASSSRTGWLSYGYT
TRBV6-1,TRBJ2-2,AAQEGPGITGELF
TRBV28,TRBJ2-3,ASSLPSGGYTDTQY
TRBV6-1,TRBJ2-1,ASSGGDQYNEQF
TRBV4-1,TRBJ1-2,ASSQDQDRAFGYGYT
TRBV5-1,TRBJ1-4,ASSSETGIKLF
TRBV6-5,TRBJ1-2,ASSFDRDGYT
TRBV6-5,TRBJ2-1,ASTPGTVYNEQF
TRBV29-1,TRBJ2-3,SGGHNTDTQY
TRBV30,TRBJ2-1,AWSSLAGDNEQF
TRBV6-5,TRBJ2-7,ASSYGGEYEQY
TRBV7-9,TRBJ2-5,ASSLAPTGPRELETQY
TRBV19,TRBJ2-2,ASTSRVNTGELF
TRBV28,TRBJ2-5,ASKRRSQETQY
TRBV2,TRBJ1-1,ASSSGTGGAF